This TCR beta chain is from a study of siplizumab effects on memory and regulatory T cells. Study-wide results and limits: An assignable naive or memory phenotype was lacking in roughly 80-97% of proliferating CD4+ or CD8+ clones.

Assays were performed on approximately 1.1 x 10^5 TCR templates per sample. This table comes from immunoSEQ multiplex PCR, and its TCRdb copy is limited to in-frame clones, with some not included. The repertoire has approximately 120,000 clones, over 85% of them found once; the top ten carry over 0.15%. CDR3 length: 14 residues. Between the trimmed V and J ends, which lost 3 bases and 8 bases, there was a span of 13 bases. CDR1 and CDR2 (germline): KGHSH, LQKENI. Details on this clone: The antigen is unknown.

V usage is TRBV18 and J usage is TRBJ1-4, with D possibly TRBD1 on 5 matching bases. The sequenced sample consisted of non-Treg CD4+ T cells sorted from blood. This clonotype was obtained from a human donor in good health. The CDR3 sequence: CASSPVRAVEKLFF. The CDR3 region has the DNA TGTGCCAGCTCACCGGTCAGGGCGGTCGAAAAACTGTTTTTT.